Following are 10 T cell receptor beta chains from one sample sequenced in a study of cytomegalovirus exposure and HLA in healthy donors (dated 2017 in TCRdb). Library preparation was by the immunoSEQ multiplex PCR assay. The multiplex PCR relied on a mix of 60 forward primers for TCR Vbeta segments and 13 reverse primers for TCR Jbeta segments. TCRdb limited this immuneACCESS table to in-frame rearrangements with V and J called. A share of clones is missing; checked studies link under half to unresolved V genes, and the rest is unexplained. The sample table lists 150,000 to 200,000 clones, about 80% of them with a count of one. The ten top clones hold about a tenth of the sample. What was sequenced was PBMCs. All receptors come from a man between 18 and 29 years old in good health and CMV-seropositive.

The V call is TRBV7-7, the J call TRBJ2-7; TRBD2 matches at 10 bases. The germline V gene has CDR1 SSHAT and CDR2 FNYEAQ (reference sequence). This CDR3 is built from 15 residues. The CDR3 DNA reads TGTGCTAGAAGACTAGCGGGCTTAGTGGGCTACGAGCAGTACTTC. This encodes CARRLAGLVGYEQYF.

The V gene is TRBV29-1, the J gene TRBJ1-1, with 7 bases aligning to TRBD1. The J segment lost 0 bases and the V segment lost 4 bases, leaving 2 bases of the junction unmatched. Germline lookup yields CDR1 SQVTM and CDR2 ANQGSEA. The CDR3 sequence is 13 residues long. This CDR3 reads CSVGGGMNTEAFF. The CDR3 DNA sequence: TGCAGCGTTGGAGGGGGCATGAACACTGAAGCTTTCTTT.

V gene TRBV4-1 combines with J gene TRBJ2-1; D possibly corresponds to TRBD1 (5 bases). Germline loops: CDR1 MGHRA, CDR2 YSYEKL. The CDR3 is 15 amino acids. V was shortened by 2 bases and J by 8 bases, with 16 bases between the two germline ends. The CDR3 here is CASSQSVPGLDEQFF. CDR3 sequence (DNA): TGCGCCAGCAGCCAATCGGTGCCAGGGCTAGATGAGCAGTTCTTC.

The V and J genes are TRBV7-9 and TRBJ2-2, with TRBD1 identical over 9 bases. V gave up 10 bases and J gave up 7 bases; unmatched junction bases: 13. Germline CDR1 is SEHNR and CDR2 is FQNEAQ (reference sequence). This CDR3 is built from 15 residues. CDR3 region: CANPPGTGTHGELFF. The CDR3 DNA is TGTGCCAACCCCCCCGGGACAGGGACCCACGGGGAGCTGTTTTTT.

The chain recombines TRBV10-3 with TRBJ2-7; tentative D call: TRBD1 (6 bases). The CDR3 has 15 residues. The V gene's germline CDR1 is ENHRY and CDR2 SYGVKD. The V gene lost 7 bases and the J gene lost 2 bases, with 18 bases spanning the gap. CDR3 coding DNA: TGTGCCATCAATAAGGGGGACGGACCTACCTACGAGCAGTACTTC. This translates into CAINKGDGPTYEQYF.

This sequence joins TRBV5-1 and TRBJ1-2; no firm D call. Looked up from germline, CDR1 is SGHRS and CDR2 is YFSETQ. The V and J ends lost 1 base and 1 base respectively, with 8 bases between them. The CDR3 extends over 14 amino acids. The DNA of the CDR3 is TGCGCCAGCAGCTTGAGTCCGGGTAACTATGGCTACACCTTC. This codes for CASSLSPGNYGYTF.

V usage is TRBV6-5 and J usage is TRBJ1-2; TRBD1 agrees at 7 bases. CDR1 MNHEY and CDR2 SVGAGI come from the germline V gene. The CDR3 has 13 residues. V shed 10 bases and J 8 bases; nucleotides not matched to a gene: 13. CDR3 loop: CATQDRVKDGYTF. CDR3 sequence (DNA): TGTGCCACCCAAGACAGGGTAAAGGACGGCTACACCTTC.

V is TRBV6-5 and J is TRBJ2-5; 11 positions match TRBD1. Germline CDR1 reads MNHEY; CDR2 reads SVGAGI. The trim removed 2 bases at V and 2 bases at J, leaving 4 bases unmatched. The CDR3 sequence is 16 residues long. CDR3 sequence reads: CASSYGGTGGQETQYF. The CDR3 nucleotides read TGTGCCAGCAGTTACGGAGGGACAGGGGGTCAAGAGACCCAGTACTTC.

The chain recombines TRBV15 with TRBJ2-7; 9 nucleotides line up with TRBD1. V trimming: 4 bases; J trimming: 4 bases; junction bases outside the gene matches: 8. The CDR3 has 15 amino acids. Looked up from germline, CDR1 is LNHNV and CDR2 is YYDKDF (reference sequence). CDR3 nucleotides: TGTGCCACCAGCATCGGGGACAGGGTAGGGTACGAGCAGTACTTC. Encoded protein: CATSIGDRVGYEQYF.

The chain links TRBV6-5 to TRBJ1-2; D is unresolved. The germline gives CDR1 MNHEY, CDR2 SVGAGI. Trimming removed 6 bases at V and 4 bases at J, with 12 bases between. The CDR3 consists of 13 residues. The CDR3 reads CASRSDISYGYTF. The CDR3, as DNA: TGTGCCAGCAGATCCGACATATCCTATGGCTACACCTTC.